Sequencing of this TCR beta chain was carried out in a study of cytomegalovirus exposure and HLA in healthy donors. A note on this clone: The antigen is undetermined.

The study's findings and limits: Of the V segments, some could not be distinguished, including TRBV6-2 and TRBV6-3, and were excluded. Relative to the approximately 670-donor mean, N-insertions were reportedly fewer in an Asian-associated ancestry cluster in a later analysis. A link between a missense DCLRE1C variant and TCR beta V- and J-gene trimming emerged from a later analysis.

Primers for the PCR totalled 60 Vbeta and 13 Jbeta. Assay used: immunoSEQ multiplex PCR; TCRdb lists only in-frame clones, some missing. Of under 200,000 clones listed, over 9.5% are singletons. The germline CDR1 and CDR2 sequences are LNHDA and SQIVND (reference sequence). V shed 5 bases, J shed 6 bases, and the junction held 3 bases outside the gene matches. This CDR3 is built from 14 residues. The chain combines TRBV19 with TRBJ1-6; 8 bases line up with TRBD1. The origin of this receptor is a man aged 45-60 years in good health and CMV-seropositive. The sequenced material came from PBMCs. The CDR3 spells CASSQGQGNSPLHF. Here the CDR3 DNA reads TGTGCCAGTAGTCAAGGACAGGGTAATTCACCCCTCCACTTT.